Listed below are T cell receptor beta chains from one sample, sequenced in a study of blood T cells in healthy people across ages. TCRdb passed the 5' RACE reads through MiXCR, listing each CDR3 protein once. The data show roughly 2 million distinct CDR3 sequences, roughly 52% seen once. The sample consisted of blood. Receptors were obtained from a middle-aged woman in good health. The CDR3 runs from the conserved cysteine through the conserved F or W.

J gene	V gene	CDR3 protein
TRBJ2-3	TRBV2	CASSVGDTSNTDTQYF
TRBJ2-3	TRBV4-3	CASSLIGSDTQYF
TRBJ2-6	TRBV6-1	CASSPLKRQGIVSGANVLTF
TRBJ2-3	TRBV20-1	CSVGTSLTDTQYF
TRBJ1-6	TRBV9	CASSVGSSYNSPLHF
TRBJ2-7	TRBV6-1	CASSDQGISYEQYF
TRBJ1-5	TRBV20-1	CSASRGSDSSNQPQHF
TRBJ2-7	TRBV4-3	CASSQFLQGNEQYF
TRBJ1-5	TRBV6-1	CASSVTPGRNSNQPQHF
TRBJ1-1	TRBV2	CASSEGRLLNTEAFF
TRBJ1-2	TRBV20-1	CSASTSRDRVLNYGYTF
TRBJ2-1	TRBV11-2	CASRFGRDEQFF
TRBJ1-1	TRBV24-1	CATKGAQGAGTEAFF
TRBJ2-1	TRBV29-1	CSVGRRNHNEQFF
TRBJ1-1	TRBV11-2	CASSYPSGGSNTEAFF
TRBJ2-5	TRBV28	CASSKGDKKTQYF
TRBJ2-4	TRBV7-9	CASSWSGGEQYF
TRBJ2-5	TRBV29-1	CSGLQETQYF
TRBJ2-5	TRBV13	CASSQGTTETQYF
TRBJ2-3	TRBV4-3	CASSQDEDEGGLSTDTQYF
TRBJ1-2	TRBV4-3	CASSQDTLATGGPYGYTF
TRBJ1-1	TRBV5-1	CASSPDRLNTEAFF
TRBJ2-4	TRBV6-2/TRBV6-3	CASTASGQGNIQYF
TRBJ2-3	TRBV4-2	CASSPSRWGTDTQYF
TRBJ2-6	TRBV20-1	CSASLGATGANVLTF
TRBJ2-3	TRBV4-2	CASSQDRSLDTQYF
TRBJ2-7	TRBV2	CASSELGISDEQYF
TRBJ2-3	TRBV7-3	CASRSGLAGVTDTQYF
TRBJ2-1	TRBV7-6	CASSLVSSWSYNEQFF
TRBJ2-5	TRBV9	CASSEGGGTETQYF
TRBJ1-2	TRBV14	CASSPLTGTPTDYTF
TRBJ1-2	TRBV4-3	CASSQAKTGYYGYTF
TRBJ2-3	TRBV4-3	CASSQDGVGRADTQYF
TRBJ2-5	TRBV5-8	CASSLGRGGLHRAQETQYF